Detailed here is one T cell receptor beta chain. No cognate antigen has been identified for it. Base-call qualities are not available, and no considerably larger clone is one nucleotide away. CDR1 and CDR2, per the germline V gene, are SGHRS and YFSETQ. After removal of 3 bases from V and 3 bases from J, the junction retains 3 bases not matched to a gene. The CDR3 runs 14 amino acids, cysteine and phenylalanine included. The read is trimmed to its CDR3 DNA, 42 bases read in frame from base 1. The cohort consisted of 650 to 700 healthy bone marrow donors. All cohort members were sampled while nominally healthy, although unrecorded immune exposures were likely present. The donor tested CMV seropositive and was one of the 289 seropositive cohort members. Every donor gave a peripheral blood sample, and the peripheral blood mononuclear cells from that sample were used for TCR beta sequencing. Genomic DNA extraction from the blood cell samples was performed with the Qiagen DNeasy Blood Extraction Kit.

The library was made by the immunoSEQ multiplex PCR assay. A mixture of 60 forward primers for TCR Vbeta segments and 13 reverse primers for TCR Jbeta segments was used in the multiplex PCR. The CDR3 region of rearranged TCR beta genes was amplified from genomic DNA by a multiplex PCR assay. On the Illumina HiSeq System, the amplified TCR beta libraries were sequenced as 87-base-pair reads. The original methods were these. Across the 670 or so repertoires, a later analysis counted about 81 million unique TCR beta chains, 9.5 million to 12 million of which were shared by at least two donors. A nearest-neighbor algorithm error-corrected the raw reads and collapsed the reads into unique sequences, merging closely related sequences to remove PCR and sequencing errors. CDR3 sequences were aligned to IMGT reference sequences to assign V, D and J gene segments. For a sequence to be retained, a match of at least six nucleotides to both a V gene segment and a J gene segment was required. Rearrangements were classified as productive when the CDR3 lacked stop codons and remained in frame with V and J, and all other rearrangements were classified as non-productive. CDR3 was defined according to IMGT convention as the region running from the second conserved V-encoded cysteine to the conserved J-encoded phenylalanine. The earlier analysis of 587 of the donors excluded sequences that lacked an unambiguous match to a single V gene segment. In an earlier analysis of 450 to 750 of the donors, a V segment was called functional when productive rearrangements were above 56.7%, and segregating when the standard deviation between donors exceeded 5%. A statistical classification framework was built for diagnosing cytomegalovirus status from the catalog of TCR beta chain sequences. A later analysis assigned V and J genes by comparing TCR nucleotide sequences with IMGT/GENE-DB human TR gene sequences. In a later analysis, CDR3 sequences and most-parsimonious VDJ recombination scenarios were assigned using the TCRdist pipeline. In a later analysis, every TCR beta chain was defined by the combination of its CDR3 amino acid sequence and its V-gene family, and reads without a unique V-gene family were dropped. In a later analysis, 500 to 650 highly shared, low-generation-probability nucleotide sequences were removed to address suspected cross-contamination and a sequencing artifact. In a later analysis, a clonal expansion index for each public chain was calculated from normalized within-repertoire ranks of inferred template counts. In a later analysis, generation probabilities were computed with a VDJ recombination model fitted to out-of-frame rearrangements, and the resulting probabilities were checked against IGoR. In a later analysis, hypergeometric tests were used to score TCR-TCR, TCR-HLA and TCR-CMV co-occurrence, with a repertoire-size bias correction applied to TCR pairs. In a later analysis, false discovery rates were estimated by permuting HLA or CMV assignments 20 times. In a later analysis, co-occurring TCRs were grouped using DBSCAN, with TCRdist sequence similarity added in when clustering inside HLA-allele-positive subsets. Repertoires with fewer than 30,000 or more than 120,000 public chains were left out of co-occurrence clustering, as were a few repertoires with anomalous nucleotide sharing. The immuneACCESS repertoire file appears here via TCRdb, limited to in-frame rearrangements. These files lack a portion of the clones; in checked studies, under half of the deficit traces to unresolved V genes, and the cause of the others is not known. D and trimming were read from the DNA, whereas the V and J calls and clone size are those reported in that table. The sample table shows 70,000 to 95,000 clones, and around three quarters are seen once. Approximately 5.1% of the sample is in the top ten clones.

This sample is drawn from a study of cytomegalovirus exposure and HLA in healthy donors (dated by TCRdb to about 2017). Regarding the complete study: In an earlier analysis of some 550 of the donors, 276 Gb of sequence data and 100 million or so unique TCR beta sequences from approximately 180 million T cells were reported. Roughly 310 gigabases of sequencing data and 78 million or so unique TCR sequences were included in an early release covering 500 to 750 HLA-typed donors. The genetic ancestry cluster associated with self-reported Caucasian donors included over 65% of the 350 to 500 genotyped donors. The study aimed to test whether cataloging public T cell receptors could reveal signatures of past pathogen exposure. Using immunosequencing, the study profiled T cell repertoires from 500 to 800 subjects and related those repertoires to cytomegalovirus serostatus. A separate validation cohort of 100 to 150 different subjects was used in addition to the roughly 670-subject first cohort. To predict cytomegalovirus infection status, the study combined high-throughput TCR immunosequencing, statistical association of individual TCRs with disease status, and machine learning. A later analysis re-analyzed previously published TCR beta repertoires from roughly 690 donors and added high-resolution HLA genotyping to study TCR occurrence patterns. Rather than drawing on any new phenotypic data, the later analysis identified candidate immune exposures from TCR beta sequences and the way those sequences occurred across donors. An earlier analysis of around 540 of the donors applied high-throughput TCR beta sequencing to assess whether each TCR beta V gene segment acted as functional or pseudogenic. Donor age, sex, ethnicity and CMV serostatus were compiled together with the repertoire data. In a later genetic analysis, genome-wide SNP genotypes for about 60% of the 666 donors were used, and that subset was treated as a discovery cohort. All discovery cohort repertoires had been generated using a single sequencing platform. HLA typing included class I and class II loci at four-digit resolution. Typing coverage differed by locus: A, B, C, DRB1 and DQB1 were typed in roughly 620-630 donors, DQA1 in about 560, DPA1 in some 570, and DPB1 in just under 490. Roughly 5 DR-DQ haplotypes were handled as single units for association and clustering, since linkage in the cohort was strong. Among about 370 genotyped donors of the cohort, an average of around 240,000 unique TCR beta nucleotide sequences was sequenced per donor, of which about 19% were non-productive.

The investigation overall reported the following: Broadly in line with IMGT annotations, most TCR beta V segments showed up in productive rearrangements about 90% or about 30% of the time in an earlier analysis of roughly 590 of the donors. Sequencing depth was assumed to be roughly uniform across donors in the presence/absence analyses, though that assumption may not hold. Because some donors lacked HLA typing at each locus, the association tests relied only on the typed subset. A further reported finding was that TCR beta sequences accurately predicted the HLA-A and HLA-B alleles for most subjects in the first cohort. A cluster of highly shared sequence variants was judged likely to be a technical artifact of the sequencing pipeline. A later genetic analysis associated a missense DCLRE1C variant with V-gene and J-gene trimming of TCR beta chains, and an independent cohort replicated the association. Because counts were too low, 15 to 20 rarely observed V segments, including chromosome 9 orphons, were excluded from the earlier analysis of around 640 of the donors. Compared with equally common non-associated chains, HLA-associated TCR beta chains in a later analysis were more clonally expanded and had lower generation probabilities. Most TCR sequences were seen in very few donors, while some public TCRs were found in many individuals. The only immune exposure information available for the cohort was CMV serostatus. The 87-base-pair reads could not distinguish some IMGT-functional V segments, including TRBV6-2 and TRBV6-3, so those segments were excluded. In vitro tests confirmed that three of the cytomegalovirus-associated TCR beta chains recognize cytomegalovirus antigens. Cytomegalovirus status was reported to be diagnosed by the classifier with high specificity and sensitivity in both the original and validation cohorts. The study listed over 150 TCR beta chains as associated with cytomegalovirus. At a false discovery rate of 0.05, a later analysis linked about 17,000 TCR beta sequences to specific HLA alleles. In this cohort, only TCR beta chains were sequenced, and detectable features were limited by the absence of alpha or paired-chain data. Strong co-occurrence of HLA alleles, especially DR and DQ, made assigning TCR associations to individual alleles difficult. Linkage disequilibrium might explain the correlated functional status among segregating V segments, but an unknown experimental factor could not be excluded. In a later analysis, TCR association rates were found to vary across HLA loci, with the most associated TCRs seen for DRB1 alleles and the fewest for HLA-C alleles. A later analysis reported that several top co-occurrence clusters appeared linked to parvovirus B19, influenza, CMV and Epstein-Barr virus. It was suggested by the authors that the approach could potentially be generalized to other disease states and immunological phenotypes. In a later analysis, most CMV-associated TCR beta chains were found to appear HLA-restricted, with HLA associations seemingly driven largely by CMV exposure. According to a later genetic analysis, donors in an Asian-associated ancestry cluster had fewer N-insertions in productive TCRs than the roughly 700-donor mean.

The chain is made from TRBV5-1 and TRBJ2-5; TRBD2 fits 9 bases in the junction. Sequencing input: PBMCs. The TCR was taken from a man aged 30 to 45 in good health and CMV-seropositive. The CDR3 protein is CASSSLAGEETQYF. The bases read TGCGCCAGCAGCTCGTTAGCGGGGGAAGAGACCCAGTACTTC.